Below, 17 T cell receptor beta chains from the same sample are listed, as sequenced in a study of T cell repertoires in cytomegalovirus infection. No antigen has been assigned to these receptors. TCRdb called the reads again in MiXCR, with one record for every CDR3 protein. The sample holds just under 500,000 distinct CDR3 sequences, roughly 34% seen once. This specimen was cultured PBMCs, taken from culture after CMV antigen stimulation. The origin of the receptors is a human donor in good health (CMV status not recorded). Some clones in this sample may be carry-over from other donors' samples.

V and J are TRBV5-1 and TRBJ2-7; D unresolved. The germline V gene encodes CDR1 SGHRS and CDR2 YFSETQ. The CDR3 consists of 14 residues. Trimming removed 4 bases at V and 2 bases at J, with 13 bases between. CDR3 coding DNA: TGCGCCAGCAGCCCGGACGCTGCGGCCTACGAGCAGTACTTC. Amino acid sequence: CASSPDAAAYEQYF.

This clonotype was observed a handful of times. This rearrangement joins TRBV4-2 to TRBJ2-1, with 14 bases lining up with TRBD2. From germline, CDR1 is LGHNA and CDR2 YNFKEQ. CDR3 size: 18 residues. Trimming at V came to 4 bases and at J to 4 bases, leaving 9 bases not matched to a gene. In DNA, the CDR3 is TGTGCCAGCAGCCCTAAAGGACTAGCGGGAGGATTGTACAATGAGCAGTTCTTC. Its translation: CASSPKGLAGGLYNEQFF.

This rearrangement joins TRBV4-2 to TRBJ2-1; 7 bases agree with TRBD2. The V and J ends lost 4 bases and 7 bases, in that order; junction bases with no gene match: 7. CDR3 length equals 14 residues. Germline V gene lookup returns CDR1 LGHNA and CDR2 YNFKEQ. The DNA of the CDR3 is TGTGCCAGCAGCCCAGCGAGCGGGATTAATGAGCAGTTCTTC. As protein: CASSPASGINEQFF.

This clonotype has only a few counts. The rearrangement joins TRBV15 to TRBJ1-2; D may be TRBD1 (5 bases). Germline V gene sequence: CDR1 LNHNV, CDR2 YYDKDF (reference sequence). The CDR3 runs 15 residues. Deletions cut 1 base from V and 0 bases from J, with 9 bases between. The CDR3 bases are TGTGCCACCAGCAGAGGGGGCAGCCCTAACTATGGCTACACCTTC. Its protein is CATSRGGSPNYGYTF.

CDR3 in amino acids: CATRDGTFGNQPQHF. Written as DNA, the CDR3 is TGTGCCACAAGGGATGGGACATTCGGCAATCAGCCCCAGCATTTT. The rearrangement links TRBV10-3 to TRBJ1-5; tentative D call: TRBD1 (6 bases). The CDR3 loop spans 15 amino acids. The V gene lost 10 bases and the J gene lost 2 bases, with 18 bases spanning the gap. The germline CDR1 and CDR2 sequences are ENHRY and SYGVKD.

V gene TRBV29-1 combines with J gene TRBJ2-7; 7 bases are shared with TRBD1. Trimming cost V 3 bases and J 6 bases; bases outside gene matches: 11. The germline V gene has CDR1 SQVTM and CDR2 ANQGSEA. CDR3 length: 14 residues. CDR3 amino acids: CSVDTTGTATEQYF. The DNA of the CDR3 is TGCAGCGTTGACACCACCGGGACAGCTACCGAGCAGTACTTC.

The V gene is TRBV29-1, the J gene TRBJ2-5; D is perhaps TRBD2 (5 bases). The V end lost 4 bases, the J end lost 4 bases, and 19 bases lay between the germline ends. This CDR3 contains 15 residues. Germline V gene data show CDR1 as SQVTM and CDR2 as ANQGSEA. The DNA of the CDR3 is TGCAGCGTTGTCCGGGGTGATTTTAGGGCAGAGACCCAGTACTTC. The encoded protein is CSVVRGDFRAETQYF.

Worth noting for this clonotype: At one end, the junction sequence differs from germline, possibly due to a read error. The rearrangement uses TRBV7-2 and TRBJ1-1; tentative D call: TRBD1 (6 bases). Germline values: CDR1 SGHTA, CDR2 FQGNSA. CDR3 length: 13 residues. CDR3 amino acids: CASSLDLVGDRLF. As DNA, the CDR3 is TGTGCCAGCAGCTTAGATTTAGTCGGTGACAGGCTCTTT.

To note about this clonotype: This clone may be a read error of a much larger clone one base away. This sequence joins TRBV7-8 and TRBJ1-3; D is perhaps TRBD1 (5 bases). Germline CDR1 SGHVS, CDR2 FQNEAQ. This CDR3 region has 15 residues. CDR3 residues: CASNLSAGSGNTIYF. For the CDR3, the DNA is TGTGCCAGCAACTTAAGTGCAGGGTCTGGAAACACCATATATTTT. Looking up the rest from reference TRBV7-8 and TRBJ1-3 gives the full variable domain: GAGVSQSPRYKVAKRGQDVALRCDPISGHVSLFWYQQALGQGPEFLTYFQNEAQLDKSGLPSDRFFAERPEGSVSTLKIQRTQQEDSAVYLCASNLSAGSGNTIYFGEGSWLTVV.

This clonotype was seen ten or more times. The V gene is TRBV7-2, the J gene TRBJ2-3, with 11 nucleotides matching TRBD2. With 4 bases clipped from V and 6 bases from J, the junction kept 9 bases outside the gene matches. Germline V CDR1 and CDR2: SGHTA, FQGNSA. This CDR3 region has 16 residues. The CDR3: CASSWIAGGPGDTQYF. CDR3 sequence (DNA): TGTGCCAGCAGCTGGATAGCGGGAGGGCCGGGGGATACGCAGTATTTT.

This clonotype came up a few times. The chain combines TRBV12-5 with TRBJ2-2; D is unresolved. Trimming removed 5 bases from V and 4 bases from J, with 17 bases in between. From germline, CDR1 is LGHNT and CDR2 FRNRAP. The CDR3 contains 16 residues. CDR3 coding DNA: TGTGCTAGTGGTAAGGACGCAGTGAGTCCCACCGGGGAGCTGTTTTTT. Protein product: CASGKDAVSPTGELFF.

This clonotype was picked up a small number of times. V gene TRBV7-2 combines with J gene TRBJ2-5; TRBD1 aligns across 7 bases. V shed 4 bases and J 4 bases; nucleotides not matched to a gene: 9. CDR3 size: 15 residues. Germline V gene lookup returns CDR1 SGHTA and CDR2 FQGNSA. DNA of the CDR3: TGTGCCAGCAGCTCCGGGACAGCCTGGACAGAGACCCAGTACTTC. Protein sequence: CASSSGTAWTETQYF.

The genes are TRBV11-2 and TRBJ2-1; a possible D gene is TRBD2 (5 bases). Germline CDR1 reads SGHAT; CDR2 reads FQNNGV. This CDR3 is 16 amino acids long. V was trimmed by 4 bases and J by 1 base, leaving 14 bases between them. The CDR3 spells CASSSYRTQSYNEQFF. The CDR3 DNA is TGTGCCAGCAGCTCCTATCGGACTCAATCCTACAATGAGCAGTTCTTC.

This clonotype was seen a handful of times. The chain is built from TRBV7-2 and TRBJ1-2; 9 bases map to TRBD1. CDR1 and CDR2 (germline): SGHTA, FQGNSA. Losses at the gene ends were 1 base for V and 8 bases for J; bases not matched to a gene: 8. The CDR3 totals 15 residues. CDR3 region: CASSLGGQGTGGYTF. The CDR3 DNA follows: TGTGCCAGCAGCTTAGGGGGACAGGGTACGGGGGGCTACACCTTC.

The chain links TRBV20-1 to TRBJ1-1; 8 positions agree with TRBD1. The junction had 3 bases not matched to a gene; V was cut back by 6 bases and J by 0 bases. The CDR3 contains 13 residues. Germline V CDR1 and CDR2: DFQATT, SNEGSKA (reference sequence). In DNA form, the CDR3 reads TGCAGTGCGCCGGACAGGGTGAACACTGAAGCTTTCTTT. It encodes CSAPDRVNTEAFF.

This clonotype was seen many times. V gene TRBV7-2 combines with J gene TRBJ2-2; weak D call: TRBD2 (5 bases). The ends were cut back, 3 bases at V and 4 bases at J, with 18 bases in the middle. The CDR3 sequence is 17 residues long. Germline CDR1 SGHTA, CDR2 FQGNSA. The CDR3: CASSFVARMVGTGELFF. The CDR3, as DNA: TGTGCCAGCAGCTTTGTAGCGCGCATGGTGGGCACCGGGGAGCTGTTTTTT.

This clonotype has only a few counts. The rearrangement joins TRBV7-2 to TRBJ2-2; 10 bases line up with TRBD2. The CDR3 spans 16 residues. V gave up 1 base and J gave up 2 bases; unmatched junction bases: 1. Germline lookup yields CDR1 SGHTA and CDR2 FQGNSA. The CDR3 sequence is CASSLELAGNTGELFF. The CDR3 DNA follows: TGTGCCAGCAGCTTAGAACTAGCGGGAAACACCGGGGAGCTGTTTTTT.